This T cell receptor (beta chain) was found in a study of Graves' ophthalmopathy and Graves' hyperthyroidism. Trimming left V 5 bases short and J 1 base short, with 17 bases between. The germline V gene has CDR1 DFQATT and CDR2 SNEGSKA (reference sequence). This CDR3 contains 15 residues. Beta-chain TCR CDR3 regions were amplified from RNA transcripts. RT-PCR in the first round used HTBI primers; a second-round multiplex PCR followed. One entry per CDR3 protein results from TCRdb running MiXCR on the multiplex PCR reads. This table holds 200,000 to 300,000 distinct CDR3 sequences, less than 55% found once.

The chain couples TRBV20-1 to TRBJ2-5, with a weak D call TRBD2 (7 bases). Sequenced input: peripheral blood. This sequence was found in an adult man with Graves' ophthalmopathy. CDR3 in DNA: TGCAGTGCTCGGGGGGCCGCAGGGAGCCAAGAGACCCAGTACTTC. Its protein product is CSARGAAGSQETQYF.